This paragraph reports one T cell receptor beta chain. Plating combined approximately 200,000 CFSE-labeled responder cells with approximately 200,000 irradiated, violet-dye-labeled stimulator cells. This sample stems from a study of graft-versus-host responses after intestinal transplantation. Clones were read by immunoSEQ multiplex PCR, and TCRdb kept only the in-frame ones, dropping some. Of about 21,000 clones listed, 40% to 45% were seen once; the top ten hold 1.6%. CDR1 and CDR2 from the germline V gene are DFQATT and SNEGSKA (reference sequence). V was pared by 6 bases and J by 7 bases, with 7 bases between. The CDR3 extends over 10 amino acids.

The receptor comes from a human patient who received an intestinal transplant. The chain couples TRBV20-1 to TRBJ2-1, with D uncertain. Source: alloreactive CD8+ T cells from a mixed lymphocyte reaction culture, taken before intestinal transplant. The subset was: CFSE-low proliferating T cells sorted from roughly six-day pre-transplant mixed lymphocyte reaction (GvH or HvG direction). The CDR3 DNA follows: TGCAGTGCGATAAGGAATGAGCAGTTCTTC. It codes for CSAIRNEQFF.